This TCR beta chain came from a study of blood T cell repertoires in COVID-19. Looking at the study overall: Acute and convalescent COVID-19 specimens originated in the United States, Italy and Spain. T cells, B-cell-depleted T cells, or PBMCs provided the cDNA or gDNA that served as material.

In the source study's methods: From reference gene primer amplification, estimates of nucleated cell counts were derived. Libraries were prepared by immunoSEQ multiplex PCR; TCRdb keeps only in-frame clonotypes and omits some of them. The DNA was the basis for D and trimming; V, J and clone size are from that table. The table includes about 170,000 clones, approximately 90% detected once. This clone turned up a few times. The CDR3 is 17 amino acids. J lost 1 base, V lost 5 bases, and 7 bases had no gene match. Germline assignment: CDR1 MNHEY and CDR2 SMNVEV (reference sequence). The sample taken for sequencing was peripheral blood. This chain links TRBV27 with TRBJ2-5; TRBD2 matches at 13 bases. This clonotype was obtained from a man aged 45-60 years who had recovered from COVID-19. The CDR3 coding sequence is TGTGCCAGCAGTCTCAAGGGACTAGCGGGGCCCCAAGAGACCCAGTACTTC. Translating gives CASSLKGLAGPQETQYF.